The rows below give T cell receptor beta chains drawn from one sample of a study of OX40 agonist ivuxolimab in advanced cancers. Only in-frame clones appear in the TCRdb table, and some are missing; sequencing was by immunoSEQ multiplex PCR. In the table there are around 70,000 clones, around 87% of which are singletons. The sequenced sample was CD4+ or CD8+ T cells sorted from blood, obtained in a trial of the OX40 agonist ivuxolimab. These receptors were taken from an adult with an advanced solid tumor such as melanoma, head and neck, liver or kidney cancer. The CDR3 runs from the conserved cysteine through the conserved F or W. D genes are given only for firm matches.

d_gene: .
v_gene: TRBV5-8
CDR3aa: CASSEGVSYEQYF

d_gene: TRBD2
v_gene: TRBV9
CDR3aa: CASSVSTGTSGGYSTDTQYF

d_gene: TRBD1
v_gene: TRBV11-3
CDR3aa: CASSSEGARTEAFF

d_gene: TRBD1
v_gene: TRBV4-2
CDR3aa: CASTIGPMGTGTNYEQYF

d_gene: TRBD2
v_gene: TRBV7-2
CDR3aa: CASSYQLAGGNEQYF

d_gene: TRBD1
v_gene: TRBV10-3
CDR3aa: CAISDINRGNTEAFF

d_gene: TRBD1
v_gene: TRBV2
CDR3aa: CASILGQGATEAFF

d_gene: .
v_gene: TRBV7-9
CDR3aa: CASSLVLAGADTQYF

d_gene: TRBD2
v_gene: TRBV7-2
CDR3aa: CASSPLAVSTDTQYF

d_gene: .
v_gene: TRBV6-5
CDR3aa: CASSPRGSGEKLFF

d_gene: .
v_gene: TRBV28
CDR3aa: CASSRGESYGYTF

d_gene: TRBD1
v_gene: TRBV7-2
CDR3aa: CASSPRRDRGTDTQYF

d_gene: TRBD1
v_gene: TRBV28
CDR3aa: CASSLPRGLRAFF

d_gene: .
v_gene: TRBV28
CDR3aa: CASSFSPGENIQYF

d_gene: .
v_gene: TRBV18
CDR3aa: CASSFDGRHYEQYF

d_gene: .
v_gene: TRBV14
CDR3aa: CASSQVSVNTGELFF

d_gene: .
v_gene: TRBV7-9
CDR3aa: CASSYQTGLSYEQYF

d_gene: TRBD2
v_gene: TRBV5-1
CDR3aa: CASSLGLAGTYEQYF

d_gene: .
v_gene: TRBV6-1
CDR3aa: CASSRRDSQSYEQYF

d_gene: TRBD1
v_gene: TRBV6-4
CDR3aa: CASSDTGTGADTQYF

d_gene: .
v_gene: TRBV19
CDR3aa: CASRYPNFSGANVLTF

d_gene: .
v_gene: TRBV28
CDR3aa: CASRVGLAYEQYF

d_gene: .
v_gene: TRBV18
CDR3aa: CASSPGLASLAKNIQYF

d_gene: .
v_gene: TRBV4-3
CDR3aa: CASSQSQGGTRVWEQYF

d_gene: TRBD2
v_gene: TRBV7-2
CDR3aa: CASSLGLAGVRRYNEQFF

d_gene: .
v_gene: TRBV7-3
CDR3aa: CASSLREGYGYTF

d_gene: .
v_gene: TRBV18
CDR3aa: CASSPWWQGSYEQYF